These 2 T cell receptor beta chains originate from one sample sequenced in a study of T cell changes during pregnancy in multiple sclerosis. The repertoire was sequenced with immunoSEQ multiplex PCR; TCRdb's copy has only in-frame clones and lacks some. The sample lists almost 50,000 clones, roughly nine tenths occurring once. The sample consisted of CD4+ T cells from peripheral blood mononuclear cells, taken in the second trimester of pregnancy. These receptors were collected from a female donor in good health, enrolled as a control in a pregnancy study.

The V gene is TRBV9, the J gene TRBJ2-1; 11 nucleotides agree with TRBD2. The germline gives CDR1 SGDLS, CDR2 YYNGEE. J gave up 0 bases and V 3 bases, and 5 bases lay outside the gene matches. The CDR3 loop spans 17 amino acids. Here the CDR3 reads CASSALSGGASYNEQFF. Here the CDR3 DNA reads TGTGCCAGCAGCGCCCTTAGCGGGGGGGCCTCCTACAATGAGCAGTTCTTC. Drawing the rest from reference TRBV9 and TRBJ2-1, the complete variable domain is DSGVTQTPKHLITATGQRVTLRCSPRSGDLSVYWYQQSLDQGLQFLIQYYNGEERAKGNILERFSAQQFPDLHSELNLSSLELGDSALYFCASSALSGGASYNEQFFGPGTRLTVL.

This clone was seen a single time. This chain joins TRBV5-8 and TRBJ2-2, with D possibly matching TRBD1 (5 bases). V shed 2 bases and J shed 3 bases, with 17 bases lying between them. The CDR3 has 17 residues. Germline CDR1 reads SGHTS; CDR2 reads YDEGEE. CDR3 in amino acids: CASSLGVEVLHTGELFF. The CDR3 DNA reads TGTGCCAGCAGCTTAGGGGTGGAAGTCCTTCACACCGGGGAGCTGTTTTTT.